This T cell receptor beta chain was identified in a study of cytomegalovirus exposure and HLA in healthy donors. General observations from the study: In the 130 or so validation repertoires, a later analysis found that first-cohort TCR clusters tended to co-occur. The dataset shows that most TCR sequences were rare, while some public TCRs occurred in many donors.

Sequenced by immunoSEQ multiplex PCR; TCRdb stores in-frame clones only, minus some. The sample records 190,000 or so clones, roughly four fifths being singletons. V was trimmed by 9 bases and J by 6 bases, leaving 9 bases between them. The CDR3 has 11 amino acids. The germline V gene encodes CDR1 MNHNS and CDR2 SASEGT. The sample holds one count of this clone. Its antigen remains unknown. The origin of this receptor is a young woman in good health and CMV-seropositive. V and J are TRBV6-1 and TRBJ1-3, with D uncertain. What was sequenced was PBMCs. In DNA, the CDR3 is TGTGCCAGTTCCTCCGTAAACACCATATATTTT. This gives the protein CASSSVNTIYF.